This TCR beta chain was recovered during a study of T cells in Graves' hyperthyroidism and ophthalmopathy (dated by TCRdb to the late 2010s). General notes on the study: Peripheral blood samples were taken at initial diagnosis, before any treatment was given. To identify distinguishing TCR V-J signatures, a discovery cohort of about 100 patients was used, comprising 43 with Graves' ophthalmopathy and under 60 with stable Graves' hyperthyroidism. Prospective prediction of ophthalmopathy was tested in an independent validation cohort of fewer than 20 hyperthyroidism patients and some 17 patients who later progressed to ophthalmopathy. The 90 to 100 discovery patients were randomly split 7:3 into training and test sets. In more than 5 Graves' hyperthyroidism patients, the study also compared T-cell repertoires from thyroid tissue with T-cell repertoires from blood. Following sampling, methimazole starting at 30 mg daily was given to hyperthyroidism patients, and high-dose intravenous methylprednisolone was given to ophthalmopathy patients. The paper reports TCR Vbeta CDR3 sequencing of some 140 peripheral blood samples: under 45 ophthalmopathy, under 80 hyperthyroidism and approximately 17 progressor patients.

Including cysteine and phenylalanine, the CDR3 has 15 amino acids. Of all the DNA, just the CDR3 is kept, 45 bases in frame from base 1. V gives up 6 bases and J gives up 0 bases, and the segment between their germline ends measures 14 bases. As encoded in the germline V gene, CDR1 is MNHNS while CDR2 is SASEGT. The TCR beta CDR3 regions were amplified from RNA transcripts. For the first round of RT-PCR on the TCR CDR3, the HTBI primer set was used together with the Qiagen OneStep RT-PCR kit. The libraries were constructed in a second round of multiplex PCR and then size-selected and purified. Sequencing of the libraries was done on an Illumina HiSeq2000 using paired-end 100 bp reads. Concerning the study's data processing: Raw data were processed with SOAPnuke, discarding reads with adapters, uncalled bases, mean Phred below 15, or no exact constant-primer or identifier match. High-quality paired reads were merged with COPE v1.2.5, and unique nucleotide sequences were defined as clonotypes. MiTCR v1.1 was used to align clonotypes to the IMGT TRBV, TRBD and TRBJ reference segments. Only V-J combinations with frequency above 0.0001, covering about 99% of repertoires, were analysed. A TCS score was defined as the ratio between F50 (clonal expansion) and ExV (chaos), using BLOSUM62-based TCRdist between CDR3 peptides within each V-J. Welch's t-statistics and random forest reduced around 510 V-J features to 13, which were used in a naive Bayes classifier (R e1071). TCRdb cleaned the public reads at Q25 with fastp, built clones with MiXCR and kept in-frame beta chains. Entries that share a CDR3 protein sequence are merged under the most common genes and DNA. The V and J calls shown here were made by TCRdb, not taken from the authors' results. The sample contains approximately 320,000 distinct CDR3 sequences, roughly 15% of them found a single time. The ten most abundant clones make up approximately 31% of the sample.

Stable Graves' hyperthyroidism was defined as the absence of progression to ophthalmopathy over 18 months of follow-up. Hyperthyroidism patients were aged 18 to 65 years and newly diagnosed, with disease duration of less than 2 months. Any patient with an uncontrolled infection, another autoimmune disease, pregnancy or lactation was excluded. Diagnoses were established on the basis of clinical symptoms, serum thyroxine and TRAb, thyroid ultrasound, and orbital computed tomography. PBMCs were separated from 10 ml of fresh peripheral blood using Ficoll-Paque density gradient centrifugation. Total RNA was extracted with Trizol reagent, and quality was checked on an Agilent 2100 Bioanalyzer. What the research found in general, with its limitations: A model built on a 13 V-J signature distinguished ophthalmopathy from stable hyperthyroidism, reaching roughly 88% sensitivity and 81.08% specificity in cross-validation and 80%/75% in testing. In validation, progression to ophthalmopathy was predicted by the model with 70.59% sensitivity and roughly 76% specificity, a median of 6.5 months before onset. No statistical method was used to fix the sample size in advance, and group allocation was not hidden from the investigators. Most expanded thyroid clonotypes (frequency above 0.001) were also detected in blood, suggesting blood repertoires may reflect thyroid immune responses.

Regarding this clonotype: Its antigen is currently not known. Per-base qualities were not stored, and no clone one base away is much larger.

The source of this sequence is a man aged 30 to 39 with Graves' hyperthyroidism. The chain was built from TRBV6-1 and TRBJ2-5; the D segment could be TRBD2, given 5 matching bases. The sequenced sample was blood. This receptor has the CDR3 CASRLRTGYQETQYF. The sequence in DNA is TGTGCCAGCAGGCTTAGGACGGGGTACCAAGAGACCCAGTACTTC.